The rows below give T cell receptor beta chains drawn from one sample of a study of blood T cell repertoires in COVID-19. The protocol was immunoSEQ multiplex PCR, while the TCRdb copy is restricted to in-frame clones and leaves out a portion. The sample has more than 120,000 clones, around 88% seen once. Sequenced input: peripheral blood. Receptor source: a human donor in a cohort sampled during active COVID-19. The CDR3 runs from the conserved cysteine through the conserved F or W. Fields, in order: clone size, V gene, D gene, J gene, CDR3 DNA, CDR3 protein. A D gene is named only where the DNA matches it firmly. Not all rows give a size; the values are once, few, many and, for expanded clones, a class.

NA	TRBV5-1	TRBD1	TRBJ1-1	TGCGCCAGCAGCTTGGGACAGGGGGCATTTGAAGCTTTCTTT	CASSLGQGAFEAFF
NA	TRBV5-1	TRBD1	TRBJ2-1	TGCGCCAGCAGCTCCGGACAGGGGCTATACAATGAGCAGTTCTTC	CASSSGQGLYNEQFF
NA	TRBV27	TRBD1	TRBJ2-2	TGTGCCAGCAGTTTGACAGGGGAGAACACCGGGGAGCTGTTTTTT	CASSLTGENTGELFF
NA	TRBV29-1	TRBD1	TRBJ2-1	TGCAGCGTTGAGGGACAGGGCTGGAACAATGAGCAGTTCTTC	CSVEGQGWNNEQFF
NA	TRBV3-1/TRBV3-2	TRBD1	TRBJ1-4	TGTGCCAGCAGCCAAGGCTCCTGGGACAGGTGGTTTGAAAAACTGTTTTTT	CASSQGSWDRWFEKLFF
NA	TRBV19	TRBD1	TRBJ1-1	TGTGCCAGTAGTACCCCGCCAGGAGGGGGCCCGAACACTGAAGCTTTCTTT	CASSTPPGGGPNTEAFF
NA	TRBV25-1	NA	TRBJ2-1	TGTGCCAGCAGTGAACTGGGGCAGTACAATGAGCAGTTCTTC	CASSELGQYNEQFF
NA	TRBV11-3	NA	TRBJ1-5	TGTGCCAGCAGCCAGGGCAGGGGTTGCCAGCCCCAGCATTTT	CASSQGRGCQPQHF
NA	TRBV6-5	NA	TRBJ1-2	TGTGCCAGCAGTTACTCCTTCCGGGACATTTATGGCTACACCTTC	CASSYSFRDIYGYTF
NA	TRBV28	TRBD1	TRBJ2-3	TGTGCCAGCAGTTACAGGGGGAGGACAGATACGCAGTATTTT	CASSYRGRTDTQYF
few	TRBV11-2	TRBD2	TRBJ2-2	TGTGCCAGCAGCCCGGGACTAGCGGGTACCGGGGAGCTGTTTTTT	CASSPGLAGTGELFF
NA	TRBV10-3	NA	TRBJ2-5	TGTGCCATCAGTGAGTCTCTTAACCAAGAGACCCAGTACTTC	CAISESLNQETQYF
NA	TRBV5-1	NA	TRBJ1-6	TGCGCCAGCAGAATGGACGGGGTCTCTGCCGCCGCCCTCCACTTT	CASRMDGVSAAALHF
NA	TRBV6-6	NA	TRBJ1-2	TGTGCCAGCACGTCCCCTCGGGGAGTTGGGAGCGATGGCTACACCTTC	CASTSPRGVGSDGYTF
NA	TRBV7-3	NA	TRBJ2-7	TGTGCCAGCAGCCTCGGGATCTCCTACGAGCAGTACTTC	CASSLGISYEQYF
NA	TRBV3-1/TRBV3-2	NA	TRBJ1-2	TGTGCCAGCAGCCAACTGGAGGCTGGCTACACCTTC	CASSQLEAGYTF
NA	TRBV18	TRBD1	TRBJ1-2	TGTGCCAGCTCGTCAGGGGGCGGCTATGGCTACACCTTC	CASSSGGGYGYTF
NA	TRBV12-5	NA	TRBJ2-2	TGTGCTAGTGGTGACAGAGGAGCGAACACCGGGGAGCTGTTTTTT	CASGDRGANTGELFF
few	TRBV6-5	NA	TRBJ1-2	TGTGCCAGCAGGTACTTCAGGGGCTCTAACTATGGCTACACCTTC	CASRYFRGSNYGYTF
NA	TRBV11-2	NA	TRBJ2-1	TGTGCCAGCAGCTTAGATCCGGGGAAGGAGCAGTTCTTC	CASSLDPGKEQFF
NA	TRBV29-1	TRBD1	TRBJ2-7	TGCAGCGTTGAAGACGAAGACAGGGGACTCGGCTACGAGCAGTACTTC	CSVEDEDRGLGYEQYF
NA	TRBV12-5	NA	TRBJ1-2	TGTGCTAGTGGTTTAGGGCAGGGTGGTTATAACTATGGCTACACCTTC	CASGLGQGGYNYGYTF
NA	TRBV9	NA	TRBJ1-1	TGTGCCAGCAGCGCTCTCTCAGGGGCGAACACTGAAGCTTTCTTT	CASSALSGANTEAFF
NA	TRBV24-1	NA	TRBJ2-3	TGTGCCGCGGGCAGGGATACGCAGTATTTT	CAAGRDTQYF
NA	TRBV6-5	TRBD1	TRBJ2-7	TGTGCCAGCAGTCGGGACAGGGTTTCCGAGCAGTACTTC	CASSRDRVSEQYF
NA	TRBV7-8	NA	TRBJ2-5	TGTGCCAGCAGCCCAGGGGGGAAAGAGACCCAGTACTTC	CASSPGGKETQYF
NA	TRBV7-2	NA	TRBJ2-5	TGTGCCAGCAGCGTAGGAAGCGGACTCCAAGAGACCCAGTACTTC	CASSVGSGLQETQYF
few	TRBV5-1	TRBD2	TRBJ2-3	TGCGCCAGCAGCTTGCTCGGGGGGAGCACAGATACGCAGTATTTT	CASSLLGGSTDTQYF
NA	TRBV6-2/TRBV6-3	NA	TRBJ2-2	TGTGCCAGCAGTCATGACAGAGACTTTGCGAGGGAGCTGTTTTTT	CASSHDRDFARELFF
NA	TRBV7-2	NA	TRBJ1-1	TGTGCCAGCAGCTTAGGCGGGGGGACGAACACTGAAGCTTTCTTT	CASSLGGGTNTEAFF
NA	TRBV4-2	TRBD1	TRBJ2-1	TGTGCCAGCAGCCAAGAGCGTCCCAGGGGGCGGTTCTTC	CASSQERPRGRFF
once	TRBV2	TRBD1	TRBJ2-1	TGTGCCAGCACGAGGGACAGCGATGAGCAGTTCTTC	CASTRDSDEQFF
NA	TRBV7-2	TRBD1	TRBJ1-2	TGTGCCAGCAGCTTAGGGGGGACAGGGGGCCGCGGCTACACCTTC	CASSLGGTGGRGYTF
NA	TRBV23-1	TRBD2	TRBJ2-3	TGCGCCAGCAGTCAATCGGGGACTAGCGGGGGGGCCGTTACAGATACGCAGTATTTT	CASSQSGTSGGAVTDTQYF
NA	TRBV20-1	NA	TRBJ2-7	TGCAGTGCTAGCGTCTTGTCCGAGCAGTACTTC	CSASVLSEQYF
NA	TRBV5-1	NA	TRBJ1-1	TGCGCCAGCAGCTTCCGCGTACGGGGTGCTGAAGCTTTCTTT	CASSFRVRGAEAFF
once	TRBV10-3	TRBD1	TRBJ1-3	TGTGCCATCAGTGAGTCGGACAGGGTGGGAAACACCATATATTTT	CAISESDRVGNTIYF
NA	TRBV25-1	NA	TRBJ1-1	TGTGCCAGCAGTGAGGTTACCGGGAGCGCTGAAGCTTTCTTT	CASSEVTGSAEAFF
NA	TRBV25-1	NA	TRBJ1-1	TGTGCCAGCATCGGGGGGCCGGGATCTGAAGCTTTCTTT	CASIGGPGSEAFF
NA	TRBV7-2	NA	TRBJ2-1	TGTGCCAGCAGCTTGGAGGGGGGGCCACGGAATGAGCAGTTCTTC	CASSLEGGPRNEQFF
NA	TRBV15	NA	TRBJ1-4	TGTGCCACCAGCTTCTCCCTAACCGATGAAAAACTGTTTTTT	CATSFSLTDEKLFF
NA	TRBV7-8	NA	TRBJ2-1	TGTGCCAGCAGCCGACTAGTCGCGGGGTACAATGAGCAGTTCTTC	CASSRLVAGYNEQFF
few	TRBV9	TRBD1	TRBJ2-2	TGTGCCAGCAGCGGGACAGGGGGGACCGGGGAGCTGTTTTTT	CASSGTGGTGELFF
NA	TRBV5-1	NA	TRBJ1-1	TGCGCCAGCACATGGACAGTGAACACTGAAGCTTTCTTT	CASTWTVNTEAFF
NA	TRBV9	NA	TRBJ2-1	TGTGCCAGCGGGGGCCCCAGCTCCTACAATGAGCAGTTCTTC	CASGGPSSYNEQFF
NA	TRBV6-2/TRBV6-3	TRBD1	TRBJ1-4	TGTGCCAGCAGTTACACACCCCACCGCGCCGGGACAGGAACTAATGAAAAACTGTTTTTT	CASSYTPHRAGTGTNEKLFF